The clone carrying this TCR beta chain was detected only a few times. Sequencing targeted expressed TCRB transcripts, as all isolated RNA had been reverse transcribed. This table comes from immunoSEQ multiplex PCR, and its TCRdb copy is limited to in-frame clones, with some not included. Of about 290,000 clones listed, under 8.5% were seen once; the top ten hold more than 0.9%. The record originates from a study of beta chain features in type 1 diabetes. The germline CDR1 and CDR2 sequences are SGHVS and FNYEAQ. The CDR3 is made up of 15 amino acids. V was pared by 0 bases and J by 4 bases, with 12 bases between.

The clonotype comes from a woman aged 18-29 years in good health. V usage is TRBV7-6 and J usage is TRBJ1-1, with D perhaps TRBD1 (5 bases). Sequenced input: central memory CD4+ T cells from blood. The CDR3 region is CASSLAARVGTEAFF. The CDR3 region has the DNA TGTGCCAGCAGCTTAGCTGCCAGGGTGGGCACTGAAGCTTTCTTT.